Below, 4 T cell receptor beta chains from the same sample are listed, as sequenced in a study of beta chain features in type 1 diabetes. All of the isolated RNA was reverse transcribed, so expressed TCRB transcripts were sequenced. TCRdb's copy holds only in-frame clones and misses some; the assay was immunoSEQ multiplex PCR. Of about 240,000 clones in the sample, 25% to 30% were seen once. Sequencing was performed on central memory CD4+ T cells from blood. These receptors all come from a man younger than 45 in good health.

V gene TRBV5-1 combines with J gene TRBJ2-7; 8 bases match TRBD2. V shed 1 base and J 6 bases; nucleotides not matched to a gene: 12. Germline values: CDR1 SGHRS, CDR2 YFSETQ. The CDR3 spans 16 residues. The DNA of the CDR3 is TGCGCCAGCAGCTTGTCGGCGGGGGGCTACGTTCCCGAGCAGTACTTC. Translating it yields CASSLSAGGYVPEQYF.

J is TRBJ2-2 and V is TRBV7-9, with D possibly being TRBD1 (6 bases). The CDR3 runs to 16 residues. CDR1 is SEHNR and CDR2 is FQNEAQ in the germline V gene (reference sequence). V was clipped by 2 bases and J by 5 bases, with 15 bases between them. This CDR3 is CASSLPGTSGTGELFF. CDR3 bases: TGTGCCAGCAGCTTACCCGGGACATCGGGGACCGGGGAGCTGTTTTTT.

There are a few counts of this clone. This specimen includes other DNA sequences encoding the same CDR3. This rearrangement joins TRBV7-2 to TRBJ2-5; D ambiguous. V lost 3 bases and J 5 bases, leaving 10 bases between the germline ends. The CDR3 runs to 13 residues. CDR1 and CDR2 (germline): SGHTA, FQGNSA. In DNA, the CDR3 is TGTGCCAGCAGCTTGCGAGATCTGGAGACCCAGTACTTC. Its translation is CASSLRDLETQYF.

CDR3 sequence reads: CASSRTSGIQETQYF. The DNA for the CDR3 is TGTGCCAGCAGTCGGACTAGCGGAATCCAAGAGACCCAGTACTTC. The V gene is TRBV25-1, the J gene TRBJ2-5; TRBD2 matches 10 bases. Per the germline V gene, CDR1 is MGHDK and CDR2 is SYGVNS. This CDR3 comprises 15 residues. Germline trimming cut 5 bases from V and 1 base from J; bases unmatched to any gene: 4. Complete variable domain (other parts from reference TRBV25-1 and TRBJ2-5): EADIYQTPRYLVIGTGKKITLECSQTMGHDKMYWYQQDPGMELHLIHYSYGVNSTEKGDLSSESTVSRIRTEHFPLTLESARPSHTSQYLCASSRTSGIQETQYFGPGTRLLVL.